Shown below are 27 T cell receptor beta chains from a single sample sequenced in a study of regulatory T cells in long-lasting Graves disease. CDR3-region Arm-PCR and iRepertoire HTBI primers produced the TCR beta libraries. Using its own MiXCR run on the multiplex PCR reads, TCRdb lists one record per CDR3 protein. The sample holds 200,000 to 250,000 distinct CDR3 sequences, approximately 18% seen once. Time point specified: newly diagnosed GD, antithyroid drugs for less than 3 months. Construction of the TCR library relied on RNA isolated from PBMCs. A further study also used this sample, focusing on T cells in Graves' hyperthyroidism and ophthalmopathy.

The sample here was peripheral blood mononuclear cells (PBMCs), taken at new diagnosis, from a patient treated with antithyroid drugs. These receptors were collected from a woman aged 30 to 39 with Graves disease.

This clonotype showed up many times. The CDR3 is CASSYGATYGYTF. CDR3 coding DNA: TGTGCCAGCAGCTACGGGGCTACTTATGGCTACACCTTC. The chain combines TRBV11-3 with TRBJ1-2, with D perhaps matching TRBD1 (5 bases). The CDR3 runs 13 residues. Trimming took off 4 bases at V and 5 bases at J, with 11 bases between the two ends. CDR1 is SGHNT and CDR2 is YENEEA in the germline V gene. Drawing the rest from reference TRBV11-3 and TRBJ1-2, the complete variable domain is EAGVVQSPRYKIIEKKQPVAFWCNPISGHNTLYWYLQNLGQGPELLIRYENEEAVDDSQLPKDRFSAERLKGVDSTLKIQPAELGDSAVYLCASSYGATYGYTFGSGTRLTVV.

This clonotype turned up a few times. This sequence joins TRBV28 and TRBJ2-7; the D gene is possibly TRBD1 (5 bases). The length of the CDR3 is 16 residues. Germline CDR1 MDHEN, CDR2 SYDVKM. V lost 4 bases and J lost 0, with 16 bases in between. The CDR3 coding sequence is TGTGCCAGCAGTTCTCCCTGGCAGGGTTCCTCCTACGAGCAGTACTTC. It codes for CASSSPWQGSSYEQYF.

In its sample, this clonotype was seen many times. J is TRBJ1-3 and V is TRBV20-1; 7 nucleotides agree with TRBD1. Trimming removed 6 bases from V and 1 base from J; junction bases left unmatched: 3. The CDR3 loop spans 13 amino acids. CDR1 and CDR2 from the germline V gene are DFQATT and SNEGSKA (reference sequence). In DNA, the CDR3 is TGCAGTGCACAGGGACAGTCTGGAAACACCATATATTTT. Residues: CSAQGQSGNTIYF.

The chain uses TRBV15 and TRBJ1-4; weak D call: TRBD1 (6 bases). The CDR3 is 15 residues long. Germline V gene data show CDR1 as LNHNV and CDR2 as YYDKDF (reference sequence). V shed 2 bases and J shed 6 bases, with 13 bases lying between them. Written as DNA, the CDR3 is TGTGCCACCAGCAGACTAGGACAGACAGATGAAAAACTGTTTTTT. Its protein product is CATSRLGQTDEKLFF.

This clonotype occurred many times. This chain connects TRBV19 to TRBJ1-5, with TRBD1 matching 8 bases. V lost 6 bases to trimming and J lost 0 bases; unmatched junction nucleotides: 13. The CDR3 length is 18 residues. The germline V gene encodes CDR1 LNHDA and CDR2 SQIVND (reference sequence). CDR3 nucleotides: TGTGCCAGTAGGGCCGGGACAGGAGGCTTTTATAGCAATCAGCCCCAGCATTTT. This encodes CASRAGTGGFYSNQPQHF. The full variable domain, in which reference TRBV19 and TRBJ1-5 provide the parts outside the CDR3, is DGGITQSPKYLFRKEGQNVTLSCEQNLNHDAMYWYRQDPGQGLRLIYYSQIVNDFQKGDIAEGYSVSREKKESFPLTVTSAQKNPTAFYLCASRAGTGGFYSNQPQHFGDGTRLSIL.

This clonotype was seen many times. The CDR3 protein is CASSYSLYLQETQYF. Here the CDR3 DNA reads TGTGCCAGCAGTTACTCTCTTTACCTACAAGAGACCCAGTACTTC. The chain joins TRBV6-5 to TRBJ2-5; D gene unclear. This CDR3 has 15 amino acids. V lost 0 bases and J lost 2, with 10 bases in between. Germline values: CDR1 MNHEY, CDR2 SVGAGI.

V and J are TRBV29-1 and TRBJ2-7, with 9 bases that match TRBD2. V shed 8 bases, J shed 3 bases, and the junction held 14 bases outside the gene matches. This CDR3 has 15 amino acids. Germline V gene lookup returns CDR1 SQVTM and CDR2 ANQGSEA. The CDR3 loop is CSIGLARSTNYEQYF. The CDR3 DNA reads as TGCAGCATAGGACTAGCGAGGTCGACCAACTACGAGCAGTACTTC.

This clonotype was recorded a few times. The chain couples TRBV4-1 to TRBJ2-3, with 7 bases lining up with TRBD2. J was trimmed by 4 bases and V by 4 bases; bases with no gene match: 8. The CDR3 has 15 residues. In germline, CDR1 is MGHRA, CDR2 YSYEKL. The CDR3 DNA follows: TGCGCCAGCAGCCGGGTGGCGGGAGCCCCAGATACGCAGTATTTT. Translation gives CASSRVAGAPDTQYF.

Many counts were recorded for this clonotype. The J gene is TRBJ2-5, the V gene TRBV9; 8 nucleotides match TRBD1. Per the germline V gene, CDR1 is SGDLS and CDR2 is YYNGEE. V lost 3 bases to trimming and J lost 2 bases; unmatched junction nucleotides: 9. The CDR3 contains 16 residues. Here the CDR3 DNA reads TGTGCCAGCAGCGCGAACCTTGACAGGGGACAAGAGACCCAGTACTTC. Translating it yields CASSANLDRGQETQYF.

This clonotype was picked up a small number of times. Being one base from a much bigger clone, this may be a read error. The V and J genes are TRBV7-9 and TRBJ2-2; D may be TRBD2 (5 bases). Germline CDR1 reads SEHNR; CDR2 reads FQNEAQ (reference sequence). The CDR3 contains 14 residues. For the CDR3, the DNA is TGTGCCAGCAGCTTAGACTCGAACACCGGGGAGCCGTTTTTT. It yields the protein CASSLDSNTGEPFF.

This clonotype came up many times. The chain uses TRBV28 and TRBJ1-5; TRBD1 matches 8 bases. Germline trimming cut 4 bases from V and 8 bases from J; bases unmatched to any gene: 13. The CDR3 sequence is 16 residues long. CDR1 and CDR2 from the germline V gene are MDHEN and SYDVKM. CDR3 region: CASSSSPGQADKPQHF. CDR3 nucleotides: TGTGCCAGCAGTTCGAGCCCGGGACAGGCGGATAAGCCCCAGCATTTT.

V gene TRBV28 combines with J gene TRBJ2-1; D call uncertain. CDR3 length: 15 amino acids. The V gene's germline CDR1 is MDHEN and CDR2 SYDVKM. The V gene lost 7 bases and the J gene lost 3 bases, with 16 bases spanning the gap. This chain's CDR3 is CASITGAENYNEQFF. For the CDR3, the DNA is TGTGCCAGCATCACCGGTGCGGAGAACTACAATGAGCAGTTCTTC.

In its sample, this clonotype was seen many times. DNA for the CDR3: TGTGCCAGCAGGTTCAGGGGTGTGAATGAAAAACTGTTTTTT. It yields the protein CASRFRGVNEKLFF. The chain joins TRBV6-1 to TRBJ1-4; D is possibly TRBD1 (6 bases). The CDR3 covers 14 residues. Trimming removed 6 bases from V and 5 bases from J, with 13 bases in between. Germline V lookup: CDR1 MNHNS, CDR2 SASEGT.

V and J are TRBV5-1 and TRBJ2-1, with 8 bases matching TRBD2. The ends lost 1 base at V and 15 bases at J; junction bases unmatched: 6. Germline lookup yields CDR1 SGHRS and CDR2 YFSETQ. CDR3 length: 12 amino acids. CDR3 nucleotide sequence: TGCGCCAGCAGCTTGTACCGGGAGGGCCTGTTCTTC. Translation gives CASSLYREGLFF.

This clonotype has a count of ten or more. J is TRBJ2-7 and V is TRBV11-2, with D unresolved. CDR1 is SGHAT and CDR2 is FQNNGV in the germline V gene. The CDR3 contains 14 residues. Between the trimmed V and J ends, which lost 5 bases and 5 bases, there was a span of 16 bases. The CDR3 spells CASSPRHLSHEQYF. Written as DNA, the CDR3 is TGTGCCAGCAGCCCCCGACACCTTTCCCACGAGCAGTACTTC.

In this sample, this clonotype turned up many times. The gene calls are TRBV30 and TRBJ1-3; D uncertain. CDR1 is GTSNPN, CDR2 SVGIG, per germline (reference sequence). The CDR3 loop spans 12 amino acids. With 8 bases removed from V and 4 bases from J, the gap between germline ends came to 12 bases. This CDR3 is CAGVRSGNTIYF. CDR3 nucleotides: TGTGCCGGGGTCCGATCGGGAAACACCATATATTTT.

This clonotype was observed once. The CDR3 nucleotides are TGTGCCAGCAGTTTGCCGGACACCTCCTACAATGAGCAGTTCTTC. This gives the protein CASSLPDTSYNEQFF. V usage is TRBV2 and J usage is TRBJ2-1; D is possibly TRBD1 (5 bases). This CDR3 contains 15 residues. Germline assignment: CDR1 SNHLY and CDR2 FYNNEI. Trimming cost V 5 bases and J 0 bases, with 11 bases left between them.

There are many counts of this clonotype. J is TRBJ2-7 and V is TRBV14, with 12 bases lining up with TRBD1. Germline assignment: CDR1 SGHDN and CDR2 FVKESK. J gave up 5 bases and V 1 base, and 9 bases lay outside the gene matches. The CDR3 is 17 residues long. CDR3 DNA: TGTGCCAGCAGCCAAGCCGCCGGGACAGGGGGCCCTGACGAGCAGTACTTC. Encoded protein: CASSQAAGTGGPDEQYF. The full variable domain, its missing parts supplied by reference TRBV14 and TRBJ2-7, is EAGVTQFPSHSVIEKGQTVTLRCDPISGHDNLYWYRRVMGKEIKFLLHFVKESKQDESGMPNNRFLAERTGGTYSTLKVQPAELEDSGVYFCASSQAAGTGGPDEQYFGPGTRLTVT.

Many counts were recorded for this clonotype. DNA for the CDR3: TGTGCTAGTGGAAAAGGCCGCCTACAGGGAACTAATTCACCCCTCCACTTT. Its protein product is CASGKGRLQGTNSPLHF. The chain couples TRBV12-5 to TRBJ1-6; TRBD1 might be the D (6 bases). Between the trimmed V and J ends, which lost 6 bases and 6 bases, there was a span of 21 bases. From germline, CDR1 is LGHNT and CDR2 FRNRAP. The CDR3 loop spans 17 amino acids.

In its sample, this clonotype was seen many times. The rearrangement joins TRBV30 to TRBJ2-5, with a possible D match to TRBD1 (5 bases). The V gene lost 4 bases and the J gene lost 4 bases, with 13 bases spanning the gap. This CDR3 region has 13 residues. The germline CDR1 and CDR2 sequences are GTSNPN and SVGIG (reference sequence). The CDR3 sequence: CAWNPSRGETQYF. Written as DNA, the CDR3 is TGTGCCTGGAACCCTTCTAGGGGAGAGACCCAGTACTTC.

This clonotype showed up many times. CDR3 region: CASEGQGLNQPQHF. CDR3 in DNA: TGTGCCAGTGAGGGACAGGGATTAAATCAGCCCCAGCATTTT. J is TRBJ1-5 and V is TRBV28; TRBD1 agrees at 9 bases. CDR3 length: 14 residues. V shed 9 bases and J 4 bases; nucleotides not matched to a gene: 7. Germline CDR1 and CDR2: MDHEN and SYDVKM.

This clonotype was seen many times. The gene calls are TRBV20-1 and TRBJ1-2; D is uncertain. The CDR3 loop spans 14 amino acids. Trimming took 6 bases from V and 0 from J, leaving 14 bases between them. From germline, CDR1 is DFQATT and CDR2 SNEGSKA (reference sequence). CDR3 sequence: CSATGSLANYGYTF. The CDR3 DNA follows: TGCAGTGCCACCGGGTCTTTAGCTAACTATGGCTACACCTTC.

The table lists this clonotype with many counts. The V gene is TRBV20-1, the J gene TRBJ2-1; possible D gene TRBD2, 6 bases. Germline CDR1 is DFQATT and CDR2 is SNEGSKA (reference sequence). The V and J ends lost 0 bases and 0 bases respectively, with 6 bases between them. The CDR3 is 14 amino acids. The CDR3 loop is CSARETSSYNEQFF. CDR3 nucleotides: TGCAGTGCTAGAGAGACTAGCTCCTACAATGAGCAGTTCTTC.

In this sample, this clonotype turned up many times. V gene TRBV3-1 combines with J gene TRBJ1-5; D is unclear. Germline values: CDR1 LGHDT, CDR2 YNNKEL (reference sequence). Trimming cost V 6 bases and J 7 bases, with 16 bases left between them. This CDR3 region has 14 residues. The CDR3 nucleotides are TGTGCCAGCAGTGCGGGCCTCCGTGGGCAGCCCCAGCATTTT. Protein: CASSAGLRGQPQHF.

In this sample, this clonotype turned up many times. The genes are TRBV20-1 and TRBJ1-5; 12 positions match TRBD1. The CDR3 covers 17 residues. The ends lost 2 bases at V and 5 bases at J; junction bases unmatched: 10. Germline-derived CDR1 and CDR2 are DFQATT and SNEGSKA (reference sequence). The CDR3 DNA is TGCAGTGCTAGACCCGGGACAGGGGGCCGGGGTGATCAGCCCCAGCATTTT. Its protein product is CSARPGTGGRGDQPQHF.

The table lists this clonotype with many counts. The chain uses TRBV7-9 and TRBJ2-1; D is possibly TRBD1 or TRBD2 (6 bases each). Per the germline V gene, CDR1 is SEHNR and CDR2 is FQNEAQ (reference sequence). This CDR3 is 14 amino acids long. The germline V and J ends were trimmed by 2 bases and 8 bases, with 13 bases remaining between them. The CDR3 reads CASSLSGAGYEQFF. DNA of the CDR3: TGTGCCAGCAGCTTATCGGGGGCTGGGTATGAGCAGTTCTTC. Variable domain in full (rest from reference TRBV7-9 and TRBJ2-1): DTGVSQNPRHKITKRGQNVTFRCDPISEHNRLYWYRQTLGQGPEFLTYFQNEAQLEKSRLLSDRFSAERPKGSFSTLEIQRTEQGDSAMYLCASSLSGAGYEQFFGPGTRLTVL.

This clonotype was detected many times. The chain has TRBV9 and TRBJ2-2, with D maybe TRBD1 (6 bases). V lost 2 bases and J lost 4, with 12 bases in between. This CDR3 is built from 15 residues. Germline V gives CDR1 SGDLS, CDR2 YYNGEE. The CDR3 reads CASSVATGSTGELFF. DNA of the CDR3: TGTGCCAGCAGCGTCGCCACAGGGAGCACCGGGGAGCTGTTTTTT.